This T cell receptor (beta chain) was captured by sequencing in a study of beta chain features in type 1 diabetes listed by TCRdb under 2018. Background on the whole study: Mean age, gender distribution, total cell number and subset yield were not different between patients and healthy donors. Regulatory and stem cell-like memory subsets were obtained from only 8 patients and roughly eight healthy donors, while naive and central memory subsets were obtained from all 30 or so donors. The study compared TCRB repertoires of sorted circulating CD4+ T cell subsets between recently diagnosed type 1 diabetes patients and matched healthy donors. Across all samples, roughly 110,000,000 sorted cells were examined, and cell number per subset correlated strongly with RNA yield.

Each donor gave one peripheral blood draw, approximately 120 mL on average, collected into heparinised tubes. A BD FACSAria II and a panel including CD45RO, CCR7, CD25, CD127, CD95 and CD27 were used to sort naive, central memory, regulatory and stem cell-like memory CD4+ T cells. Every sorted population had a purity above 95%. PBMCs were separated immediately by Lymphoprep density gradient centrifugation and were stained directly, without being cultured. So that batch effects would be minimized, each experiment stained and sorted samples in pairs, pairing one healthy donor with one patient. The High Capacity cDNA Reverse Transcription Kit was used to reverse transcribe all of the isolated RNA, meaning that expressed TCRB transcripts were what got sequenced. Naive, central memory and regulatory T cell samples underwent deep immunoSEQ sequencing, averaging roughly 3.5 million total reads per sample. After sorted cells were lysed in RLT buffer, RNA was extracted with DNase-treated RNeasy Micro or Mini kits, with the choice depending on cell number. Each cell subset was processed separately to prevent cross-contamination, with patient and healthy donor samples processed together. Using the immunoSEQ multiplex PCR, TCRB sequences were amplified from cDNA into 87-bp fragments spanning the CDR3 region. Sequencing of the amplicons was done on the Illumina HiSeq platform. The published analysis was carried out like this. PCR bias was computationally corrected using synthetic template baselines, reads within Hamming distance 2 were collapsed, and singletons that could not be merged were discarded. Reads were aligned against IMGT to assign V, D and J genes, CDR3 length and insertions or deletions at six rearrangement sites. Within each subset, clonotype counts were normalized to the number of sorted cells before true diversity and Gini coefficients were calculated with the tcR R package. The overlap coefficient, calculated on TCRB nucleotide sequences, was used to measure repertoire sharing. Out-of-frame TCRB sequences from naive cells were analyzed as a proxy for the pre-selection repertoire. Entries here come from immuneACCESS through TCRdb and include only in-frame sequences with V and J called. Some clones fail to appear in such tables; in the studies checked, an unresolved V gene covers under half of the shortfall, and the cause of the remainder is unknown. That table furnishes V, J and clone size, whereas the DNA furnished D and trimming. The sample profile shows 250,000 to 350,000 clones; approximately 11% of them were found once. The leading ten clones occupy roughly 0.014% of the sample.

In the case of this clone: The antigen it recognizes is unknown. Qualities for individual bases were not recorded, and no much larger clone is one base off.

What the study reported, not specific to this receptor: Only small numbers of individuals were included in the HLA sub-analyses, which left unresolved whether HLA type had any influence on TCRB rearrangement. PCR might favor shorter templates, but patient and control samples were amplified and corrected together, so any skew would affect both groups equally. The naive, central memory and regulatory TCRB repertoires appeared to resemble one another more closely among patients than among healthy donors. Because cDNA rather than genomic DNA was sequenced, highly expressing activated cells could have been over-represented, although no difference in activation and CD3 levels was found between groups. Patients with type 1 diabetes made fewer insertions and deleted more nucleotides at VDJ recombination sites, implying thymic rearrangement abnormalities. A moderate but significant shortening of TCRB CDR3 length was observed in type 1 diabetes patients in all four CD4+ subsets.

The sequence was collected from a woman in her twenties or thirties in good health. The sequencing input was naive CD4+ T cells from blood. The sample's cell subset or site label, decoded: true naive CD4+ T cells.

The CDR3 region: CASSVDRGTDTQYF. The nucleotides read TGTGCCAGCAGCGTAGACAGGGGCACAGATACGCAGTATTTT. The sequence joins TRBV9 to TRBJ2-3; the D region possibly corresponds to TRBD1 (6 bases align). Looking up the germline V gene yields CDR1 SGDLS and CDR2 YYNGEE. V is reduced by 0 bases and J by 1 base, leaving a spacing of 6 bases between them. The CDR3 numbers 14 residues from cysteine through phenylalanine. CDR3 DNA is the only sequence kept; it has 42 bases, read in frame from the first base.